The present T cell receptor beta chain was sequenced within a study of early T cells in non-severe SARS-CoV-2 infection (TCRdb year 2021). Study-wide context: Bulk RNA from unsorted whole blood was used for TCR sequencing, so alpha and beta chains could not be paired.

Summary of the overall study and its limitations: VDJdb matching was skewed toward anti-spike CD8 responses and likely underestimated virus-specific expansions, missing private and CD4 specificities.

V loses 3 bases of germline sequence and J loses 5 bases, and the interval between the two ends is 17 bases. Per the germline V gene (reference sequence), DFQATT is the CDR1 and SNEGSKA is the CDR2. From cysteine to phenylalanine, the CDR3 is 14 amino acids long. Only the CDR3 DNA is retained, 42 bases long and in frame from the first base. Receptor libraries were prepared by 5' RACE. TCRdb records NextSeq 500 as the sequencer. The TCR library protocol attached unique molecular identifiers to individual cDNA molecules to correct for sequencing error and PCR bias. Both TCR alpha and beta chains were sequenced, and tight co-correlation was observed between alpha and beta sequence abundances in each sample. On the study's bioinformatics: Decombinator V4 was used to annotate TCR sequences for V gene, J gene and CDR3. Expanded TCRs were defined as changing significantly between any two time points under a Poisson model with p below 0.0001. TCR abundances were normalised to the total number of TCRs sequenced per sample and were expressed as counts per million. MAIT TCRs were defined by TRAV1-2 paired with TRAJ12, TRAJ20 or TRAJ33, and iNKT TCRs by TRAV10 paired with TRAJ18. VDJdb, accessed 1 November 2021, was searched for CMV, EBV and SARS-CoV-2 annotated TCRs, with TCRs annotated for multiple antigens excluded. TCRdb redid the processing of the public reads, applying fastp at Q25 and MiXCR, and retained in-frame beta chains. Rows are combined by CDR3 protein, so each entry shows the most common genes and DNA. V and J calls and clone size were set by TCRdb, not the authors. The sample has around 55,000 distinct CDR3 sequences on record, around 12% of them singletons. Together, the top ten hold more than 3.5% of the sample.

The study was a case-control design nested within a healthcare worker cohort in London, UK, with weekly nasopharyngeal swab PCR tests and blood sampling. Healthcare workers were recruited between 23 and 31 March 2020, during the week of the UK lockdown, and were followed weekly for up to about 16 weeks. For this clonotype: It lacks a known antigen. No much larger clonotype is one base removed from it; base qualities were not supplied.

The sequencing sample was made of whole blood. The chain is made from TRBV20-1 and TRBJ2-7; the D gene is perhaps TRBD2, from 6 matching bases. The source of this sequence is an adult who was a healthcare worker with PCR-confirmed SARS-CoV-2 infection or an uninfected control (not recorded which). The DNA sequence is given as TGCAGTGCTAGTGGAGGGCTACCCCGTCACGAGCAGTACTTC. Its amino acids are CSASGGLPRHEQYF.